This T cell receptor (beta chain) was recovered during a study of T cells in Graves' hyperthyroidism and ophthalmopathy. Study findings and constraints: The majority of expanded thyroid clonotypes above 0.001 also appeared in blood.

Patients were excluded because of uncontrolled infection, other autoimmune disease, pregnancy or lactation. The PBMCs were taken from under 12 ml of fresh peripheral blood. What was amplified from RNA transcripts were TCR beta CDR3 regions. With the HTBI primer set, the TCR CDR3 went through a first round of RT-PCR. TCRdb re-called the multiplex PCR reads through MiXCR, storing one row per CDR3 protein. The sample has hundreds of thousands of distinct CDR3 sequences; approximately 19% are singletons. Regarding this clonotype: Its antigen is still unknown.

The source is a woman aged 45-65 years with Graves' hyperthyroidism that later progressed to Graves' ophthalmopathy. Sequencing input: blood.

The CDR3 nucleotides are TGCAGCGTGCCCTCGACAGGACCCCGCACAGATACGCAGTATTTT. This gives the protein CSVPSTGPRTDTQYF. The chain carries TRBV29-1 and TRBJ2-3; perhaps TRBD1 as D (6 bases). Germline V gene sequence: CDR1 SQVTM, CDR2 ANQGSEA. The V end was cut by 6 bases, the J end by 1 base, with 17 bases between. The CDR3 has 15 amino acids.